This entry concerns a single TCR beta chain. Its antigen is not yet known. No base quality values were provided; no much bigger clone lies one nucleotide off. The data were obtained in a study of T cell changes during pregnancy in multiple sclerosis (dated by TCRdb to 2018 to 2020). Regarding the research as a whole: Changes in the T cell repertoire over the course of pregnancy were examined in this study in women with multiple sclerosis.

Library prep was done by the immunoSEQ multiplex PCR assay. In its TCRdb copy, this immuneACCESS table keeps in-frame sequences only and misses some clones. Where compared with another copy, unresolved V genes explain less than half of these, and the others have no known cause. Within this sample are 100,000 or so clones, with 90% to 95% of them counted one time only. The top ten clonotypes cover around 0.9% of the sample. Trimming costs V 5 bases and J 0 bases, and their ends lie 8 bases apart. According to the germline V gene (reference sequence), CDR1 reads GTSNPN and CDR2 reads SVGIG. CDR3 length: 14 amino acids, cysteine to phenylalanine. The read is trimmed to its CDR3 DNA, 42 bases read in frame from base 1.

This receptor was obtained from a female donor with multiple sclerosis, enrolled in a pregnancy study. Here the sequenced sample was peripheral blood, taken before pregnancy. The V gene is TRBV30 and the J gene is TRBJ2-6; a confident D gene designation cannot be given. Here is the DNA: TGTGCCTGGGACACCAGCTCTGGGGCCAACGTCCTGACTTTC. The encoded protein is CAWDTSSGANVLTF.